The rows below give T cell receptor beta chains drawn from one sample of a study of blood T cell repertoires in COVID-19. Sequencing was performed with immunoSEQ multiplex PCR; in TCRdb, only in-frame clones are kept and a portion is missing. The sample contains around 440,000 clones, about 91% of which appear only once. Sequenced sample: peripheral blood. The receptors were gathered from a woman aged 45-59 years with COVID-19, enrolled during active disease. Each CDR3 is given with its conserved first and last residue. Each record gives: J gene, D gene, V gene, clone size, CDR3 DNA, CDR3 protein. D genes are given only for firm matches. Rows give clone size only sometimes, using once, few, many, or a class for an expanded clone.

J gene: TRBJ1-2
D gene: .
V gene: TRBV19
clone size: .
CDR3 DNA: TGTGCCAGTAGTACAACCCGGGACACCTTATGGGGCTACACCTTC
CDR3 protein: CASSTTRDTLWGYTF

J gene: TRBJ2-3
D gene: TRBD1
V gene: TRBV19
clone size: .
CDR3 DNA: TGTGCCAGTAGCAGGACAGGTGGCACAGATACGCAGTATTTT
CDR3 protein: CASSRTGGTDTQYF

J gene: TRBJ2-3
D gene: TRBD1
V gene: TRBV5-1
clone size: once
CDR3 DNA: TGCGCCAGCAGCTCCGGACAGGGGATAGGCCCCAGCACAGATACGCAGTATTTT
CDR3 protein: CASSSGQGIGPSTDTQYF

J gene: TRBJ2-7
D gene: .
V gene: TRBV11-2
clone size: .
CDR3 DNA: TGTGCCAGCAGCCCCGGACAAGGCTACGAGCAGTACTTC
CDR3 protein: CASSPGQGYEQYF

J gene: TRBJ1-1
D gene: TRBD1
V gene: TRBV11-2
clone size: .
CDR3 DNA: TGTGCCAGCATCACCGGGACAGCGAACACTGAAGCTTTCTTT
CDR3 protein: CASITGTANTEAFF

J gene: TRBJ1-6
D gene: .
V gene: TRBV5-6
clone size: .
CDR3 DNA: TGTGCCAGCAGCCAAGAAACAGGGATAGGTAGAAATTCACCCCTCCACTTT
CDR3 protein: CASSQETGIGRNSPLHF

J gene: TRBJ1-1
D gene: .
V gene: TRBV4-1
clone size: .
CDR3 DNA: TGCGCCAGCAGCCAAGAAGGAGGGGTAGGGGCTGAGCCTGAAGCTTTCTTT
CDR3 protein: CASSQEGGVGAEPEAFF

J gene: TRBJ2-7
D gene: TRBD2
V gene: TRBV9
clone size: .
CDR3 DNA: TGTGCCAGCAGCGTATGGGAGGGACTAGGGGAGCAGTACTTC
CDR3 protein: CASSVWEGLGEQYF

J gene: TRBJ1-2
D gene: .
V gene: TRBV19
clone size: .
CDR3 DNA: TGTGCCAGTAGTATAGATTATACAGGGACCTATGGCTACACCTTC
CDR3 protein: CASSIDYTGTYGYTF

J gene: TRBJ2-7
D gene: .
V gene: TRBV19
clone size: .
CDR3 DNA: TGTGCCAGTAGTAGAGGGGACGGCGGGGCCTACGAGCAGTACTTC
CDR3 protein: CASSRGDGGAYEQYF

J gene: TRBJ1-3
D gene: .
V gene: TRBV5-8
clone size: .
CDR3 DNA: TGTGCCAGCAGCCGTCACTTGGGAGGTGGAAACACCATATATTTT
CDR3 protein: CASSRHLGGGNTIYF

J gene: TRBJ1-1
D gene: .
V gene: TRBV6-5
clone size: .
CDR3 DNA: TGTGCCAGCAGCTGGGGACAAACTGAAGCTTTCTTT
CDR3 protein: CASSWGQTEAFF

J gene: TRBJ1-5
D gene: .
V gene: TRBV19
clone size: .
CDR3 DNA: TGTGCCAGTAGTATCCGGGACAACAATCAGCCCCAGCATTTT
CDR3 protein: CASSIRDNNQPQHF

J gene: TRBJ1-2
D gene: TRBD1
V gene: TRBV5-6
clone size: .
CDR3 DNA: TGTGCCAGCAGCTCCGAGGGGGCTGGTGGCTACACCTTC
CDR3 protein: CASSSEGAGGYTF

J gene: TRBJ2-7
D gene: TRBD1
V gene: TRBV6-5
clone size: once
CDR3 DNA: TGTGCCAGCAATGCTGGGACAGGGGCAGGCGAGCAGTACTTC
CDR3 protein: CASNAGTGAGEQYF

J gene: TRBJ2-5
D gene: TRBD1
V gene: TRBV18
clone size: .
CDR3 DNA: TGTGCCAGCTCACCAATGCCTCCACAGGGGAATAGGGAAGAAACCCAGTACTTC
CDR3 protein: CASSPMPPQGNREETQYF

J gene: TRBJ1-1
D gene: TRBD1
V gene: TRBV29-1
clone size: .
CDR3 DNA: TGCAGCGTTTCCCGGACAGGGAGAGGAACTGAAGCTTTCTTT
CDR3 protein: CSVSRTGRGTEAFF

J gene: TRBJ2-3
D gene: TRBD2
V gene: TRBV2
clone size: .
CDR3 DNA: TGTGCCAGCAGTGAAAGTTGGACTAGCGGGGCGGACACGCAGTATTTT
CDR3 protein: CASSESWTSGADTQYF

J gene: TRBJ1-3
D gene: .
V gene: TRBV6-5
clone size: once
CDR3 DNA: TGTGCCACCGCGGCGGGGGGCTCTGGAAACACCATATATTTT
CDR3 protein: CATAAGGSGNTIYF

J gene: TRBJ1-4
D gene: .
V gene: TRBV3-1/TRBV3-2
clone size: .
CDR3 DNA: TGTGCCAGCCGGTCTGGGGCGATGGAGGAAAAACTGTTTTTT
CDR3 protein: CASRSGAMEEKLFF

J gene: TRBJ2-1
D gene: .
V gene: TRBV21-1
clone size: once
CDR3 DNA: TGTGCCAGCAGCAAAAGGGAGAGGACAGGGAATGAGCAGTTCTTC
CDR3 protein: CASSKRERTGNEQFF

J gene: TRBJ1-1
D gene: TRBD1
V gene: TRBV12-3/TRBV12-4
clone size: .
CDR3 DNA: TGTGCCAGCAGTCCGGGACAGGGAAGAGCTTTCTTT
CDR3 protein: CASSPGQGRAFF

J gene: TRBJ2-1
D gene: TRBD1
V gene: TRBV18
clone size: .
CDR3 DNA: TGTGCCAGCTCCTCACAGGGGGCGAGCTACAATGAGCAGTTCTTC
CDR3 protein: CASSSQGASYNEQFF

J gene: TRBJ1-1
D gene: .
V gene: TRBV14
clone size: once
CDR3 DNA: TGTGCCAGCAGCCATACAGGTGAAGCTTTCTTT
CDR3 protein: CASSHTGEAFF

J gene: TRBJ2-3
D gene: .
V gene: TRBV5-6
clone size: .
CDR3 DNA: TGTGCCAGCAGCTTGTCGCTCGTGGACTTAGCGGCTTTCACAGATACGCAGTATTTT
CDR3 protein: CASSLSLVDLAAFTDTQYF

J gene: TRBJ2-1
D gene: TRBD1
V gene: TRBV7-2
clone size: .
CDR3 DNA: TGTGCCAGCAGCTTATTCGGACAGGCCCTATACAATGAGCAGTTCTTC
CDR3 protein: CASSLFGQALYNEQFF

J gene: TRBJ1-1
D gene: .
V gene: TRBV30
clone size: .
CDR3 DNA: TGTGCCTGGAGCTCGCTCCTCGGGGACACTGAAGCTTTCTTT
CDR3 protein: CAWSSLLGDTEAFF

J gene: TRBJ1-3
D gene: .
V gene: TRBV7-9
clone size: .
CDR3 DNA: TGTGCCAGCAGCCGTGAAGTACAGCCGCTTGGAAACACCATATATTTT
CDR3 protein: CASSREVQPLGNTIYF

J gene: TRBJ2-2
D gene: .
V gene: TRBV14
clone size: .
CDR3 DNA: TGTGCCAGCAGCCTACAGCCGAACACCGGGGAGCTGTTTTTT
CDR3 protein: CASSLQPNTGELFF

J gene: TRBJ1-2
D gene: TRBD1
V gene: TRBV19
clone size: few
CDR3 DNA: TGTGCCAGTAGTATGGGACAGGCGAACCTCTATGGCTACACCTTC
CDR3 protein: CASSMGQANLYGYTF

J gene: TRBJ2-2
D gene: TRBD2
V gene: TRBV4-1
clone size: .
CDR3 DNA: TGCGCCAGCAGCCGGCTGACTAGCGGGGGGGGCGGGGAGCTGTTTTTT
CDR3 protein: CASSRLTSGGGGELFF

J gene: TRBJ2-7
D gene: .
V gene: TRBV13
clone size: .
CDR3 DNA: TGTGCCAGCAGCTTAGCCTCTAGCCGCGAGCAGTACTTC
CDR3 protein: CASSLASSREQYF

J gene: TRBJ2-7
D gene: .
V gene: TRBV18
clone size: .
CDR3 DNA: TGTGCCAGCTCACCAGGGCAGCTCCCATCCTACGAGCAGTACTTC
CDR3 protein: CASSPGQLPSYEQYF

J gene: TRBJ1-5
D gene: TRBD1
V gene: TRBV30
clone size: .
CDR3 DNA: TGTGCCGGGGGGACAGGGACGTTGAGCAATCAGCCCCAGCATTTT
CDR3 protein: CAGGTGTLSNQPQHF

J gene: TRBJ2-1
D gene: TRBD1
V gene: TRBV11-2
clone size: .
CDR3 DNA: TGTGCCAGCTTAAAACAGGGGGCTAGGAATGAGCAGTTCTTC
CDR3 protein: CASLKQGARNEQFF

J gene: TRBJ1-1
D gene: .
V gene: TRBV6-5
clone size: .
CDR3 DNA: TGTGCCAGCATATTGAACACAGGGTTGGGAGCTTTCTTT
CDR3 protein: CASILNTGLGAFF

J gene: TRBJ2-1
D gene: .
V gene: TRBV5-6
clone size: .
CDR3 DNA: TGTGCCAGCAGCTTAGGCAGGGCTCAATACAATGAGCAGTTCTTC
CDR3 protein: CASSLGRAQYNEQFF

J gene: TRBJ1-3
D gene: TRBD1
V gene: TRBV30
clone size: .
CDR3 DNA: TGTGCCTGGAGGCCGCCGGGACAGGTCTTCTCTGGAAACACCATATATTTT
CDR3 protein: CAWRPPGQVFSGNTIYF

J gene: TRBJ2-1
D gene: TRBD2
V gene: TRBV11-2
clone size: .
CDR3 DNA: TGTGCCAGCAGCTTCGGCGGGGGGGGTGTTTATGAGCAGTTCTTC
CDR3 protein: CASSFGGGGVYEQFF

J gene: TRBJ2-7
D gene: .
V gene: TRBV2
clone size: .
CDR3 DNA: TGTGCCAGCGGGTCAGGGGTAATCTACGAGCAGTACTTC
CDR3 protein: CASGSGVIYEQYF

J gene: TRBJ2-2
D gene: TRBD2
V gene: TRBV30
clone size: .
CDR3 DNA: TGTGCCTGGAGTGACGGGTCGGGGGGGGACACCGGGGAGCTGTTTTTT
CDR3 protein: CAWSDGSGGDTGELFF

J gene: TRBJ2-7
D gene: TRBD2
V gene: TRBV5-4
clone size: .
CDR3 DNA: TGTGCCAGCAGCTTCCTAGCGGGGGACTACGAGCAGTACTTC
CDR3 protein: CASSFLAGDYEQYF

J gene: TRBJ1-2
D gene: .
V gene: TRBV7-2
clone size: .
CDR3 DNA: TGTGCCAGCAGCTTAGATTACGGGTATGGCTACACCTTC
CDR3 protein: CASSLDYGYGYTF

J gene: TRBJ2-7
D gene: TRBD2
V gene: TRBV5-6
clone size: few
CDR3 DNA: TGTGCCAGCCACGGGCGCGGGAGGACCGGCGGCGAGCAGTACTTC
CDR3 protein: CASHGRGRTGGEQYF